This T cell receptor (beta chain) was sequenced for a study of blood T cell repertoires in COVID-19. The CDR3 is made up of 16 amino acids. Germline lookup yields CDR1 SGDLS and CDR2 YYNGEE. With V trimmed by 4 bases and J by 4 bases, 9 bases remained unmatched. The assay was immunoSEQ multiplex PCR, and TCRdb's table has in-frame clones only and misses some. The table shows some 160,000 clones, with about four fifths occurring only once. This clone was seen a handful of times. Material for sequencing was peripheral blood. The J gene is TRBJ2-3, the V gene TRBV9, with 10 bases matching TRBD1. The clonotype was recovered from a man aged 70 or older who had recovered from COVID-19. The chain's CDR3 is CASSTRTGGAADTQYF. The CDR3 region has the DNA TGTGCCAGCAGCACCAGGACAGGGGGTGCAGCAGATACGCAGTATTTT.